The table lists the clone carrying this T cell receptor beta chain with a count of one. This specimen comes from a study of cytomegalovirus exposure and HLA in healthy donors. The PCR employed 60 Vbeta primers together with 13 Jbeta primers. Repertoires were generated with immunoSEQ multiplex PCR, while TCRdb's copy carries only in-frame clones and drops some. The sample consists of about 190,000 clones, over 60% of them appearing once. Sequenced input: PBMCs. The receptor was isolated from a woman between 25 and 40 years old in good health and CMV-seropositive.

CDR3 region: CTGSQSPLAREGRYEQYF. The CDR3 nucleotides are TGCACCGGCAGCCAATCCCCTCTTGCGCGGGAGGGTCGGTACGAGCAGTACTTC. The genes are TRBV1 and TRBJ2-7; the listed D gene, TRBD2, was not tested against the DNA. TRBV1 has pseudogene status. There are 18 residues in the CDR3.